This T cell receptor (beta chain) was captured by sequencing in a study of shared clonotypes between healthy human individuals. At a deep level, the assay was run. Data came from immunoSEQ multiplex PCR; TCRdb stores just in-frame clones and leaves some out. The sample lists roughly 510,000 clones; about three quarters were seen once. Details on this clone: Its antigen is not identified.

Study observations and caveats: It was the few donors that limited the genetic and exposure-history diversity represented.

All donors were healthy HIV-negative adults lacking recent acute infections or vaccinations. Genomic DNA for unsorted samples was obtained from 70 million to 100 million PBMCs. Germline CDR1 reads MNHNS; CDR2 reads SASEGT. This CDR3 contains 16 residues. V was pared by 3 bases and J by 2 bases, with 6 bases of the junction left unmatched. Sequencing was done on a sample of PBMCs. This clonotype was obtained from a woman in her forties in good health. Some clones in this sample may be carry-over from other donors' samples. The chain combines TRBV6-1 with TRBJ2-1; 8 positions agree with TRBD1. Here the CDR3 reads CASSDQPGQAYNEQFF. The CDR3 region has the DNA TGTGCCAGCAGTGACCAACCGGGACAGGCCTACAATGAGCAGTTCTTC.